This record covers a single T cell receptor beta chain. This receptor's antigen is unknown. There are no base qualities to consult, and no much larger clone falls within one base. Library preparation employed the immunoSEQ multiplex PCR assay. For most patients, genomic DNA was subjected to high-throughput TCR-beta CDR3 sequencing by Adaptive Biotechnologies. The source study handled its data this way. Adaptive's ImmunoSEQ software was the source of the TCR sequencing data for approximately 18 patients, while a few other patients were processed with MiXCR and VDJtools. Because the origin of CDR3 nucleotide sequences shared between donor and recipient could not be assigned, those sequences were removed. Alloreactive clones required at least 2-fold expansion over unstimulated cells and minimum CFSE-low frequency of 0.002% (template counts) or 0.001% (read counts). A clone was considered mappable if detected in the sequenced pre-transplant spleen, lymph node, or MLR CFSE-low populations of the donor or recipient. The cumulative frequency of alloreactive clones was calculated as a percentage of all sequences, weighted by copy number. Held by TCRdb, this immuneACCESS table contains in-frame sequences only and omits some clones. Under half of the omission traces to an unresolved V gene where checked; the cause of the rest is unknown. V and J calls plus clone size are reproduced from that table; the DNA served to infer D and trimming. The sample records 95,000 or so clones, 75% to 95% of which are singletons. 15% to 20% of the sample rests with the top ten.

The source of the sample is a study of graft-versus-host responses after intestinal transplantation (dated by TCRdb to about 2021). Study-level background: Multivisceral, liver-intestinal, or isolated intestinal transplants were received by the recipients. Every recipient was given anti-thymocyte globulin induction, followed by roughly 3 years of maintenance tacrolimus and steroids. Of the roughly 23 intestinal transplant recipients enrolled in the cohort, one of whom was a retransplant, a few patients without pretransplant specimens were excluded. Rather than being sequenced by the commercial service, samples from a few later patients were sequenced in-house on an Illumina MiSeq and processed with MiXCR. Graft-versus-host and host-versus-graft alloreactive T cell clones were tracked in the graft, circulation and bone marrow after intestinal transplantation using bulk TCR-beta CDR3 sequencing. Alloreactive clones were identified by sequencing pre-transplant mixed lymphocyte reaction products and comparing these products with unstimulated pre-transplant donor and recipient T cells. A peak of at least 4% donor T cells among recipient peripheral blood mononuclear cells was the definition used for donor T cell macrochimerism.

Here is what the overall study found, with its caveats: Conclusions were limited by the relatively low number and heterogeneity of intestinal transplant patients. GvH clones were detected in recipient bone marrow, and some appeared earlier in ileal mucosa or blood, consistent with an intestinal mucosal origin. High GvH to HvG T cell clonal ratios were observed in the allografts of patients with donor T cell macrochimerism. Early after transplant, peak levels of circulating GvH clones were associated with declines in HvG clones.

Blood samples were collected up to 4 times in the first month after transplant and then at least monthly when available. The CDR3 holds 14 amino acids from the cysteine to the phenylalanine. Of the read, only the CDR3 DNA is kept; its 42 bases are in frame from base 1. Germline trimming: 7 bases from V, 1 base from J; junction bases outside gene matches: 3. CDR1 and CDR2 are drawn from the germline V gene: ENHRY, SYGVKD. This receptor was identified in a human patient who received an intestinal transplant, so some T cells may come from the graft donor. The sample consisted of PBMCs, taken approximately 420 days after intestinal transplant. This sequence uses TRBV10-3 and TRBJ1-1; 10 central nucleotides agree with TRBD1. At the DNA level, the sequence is TGTGCCATCACTGGGACAGGGGAGAACACTGAAGCTTTCTTT. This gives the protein CAITGTGENTEAFF.